Presented here are 25 T cell receptor beta chains from one specimen sequenced in a study of blood T cell repertoires in COVID-19. The assay was immunoSEQ multiplex PCR, and TCRdb's table has in-frame clones only and misses some. The table shows 150,000 to 170,000 clones, with approximately 80% occurring only once. The material sequenced was peripheral blood. Receptor source: a woman aged 60-70 years with COVID-19, enrolled during active disease.

The chain links TRBV6-5 to TRBJ1-2, with 8 nucleotides matching TRBD1. V shed 8 bases and J 4 bases; nucleotides not matched to a gene: 9. Looked up from germline, CDR1 is MNHEY and CDR2 is SVGAGI. The CDR3 totals 14 residues. The CDR3 nucleotides are TGTGCCAGCCGAAAACAGGGGGGGCTCTATGGCTACACCTTC. Its translation is CASRKQGGLYGYTF.

This clone was picked up a small number of times. Other DNA sequences in the sample encode the same CDR3. This chain connects TRBV5-1 to TRBJ2-1; D not resolved. CDR3 size: 13 residues. Germline CDR1 and CDR2: SGHRS and YFSETQ. The germline V and J ends were trimmed by 0 bases and 3 bases, with 4 bases remaining between them. CDR3 coding DNA: TGCGCCAGCAGCTTGGGGCTCTACAATGAGCAGTTCTTC. Its protein product is CASSLGLYNEQFF.

The chain links TRBV7-8 to TRBJ2-5; TRBD2 aligns across 8 bases. V shed 6 bases and J 10 bases; nucleotides not matched to a gene: 13. The germline CDR1 and CDR2 sequences are SGHVS and FQNEAQ. The CDR3 runs 14 residues. CDR3 protein: CASSSASGGVNQYF. The CDR3 DNA reads as TGTGCCAGCAGTTCGGCGAGCGGGGGAGTTAACCAGTACTTC.

The rearrangement uses TRBV5-8 and TRBJ2-7; 8 bases match TRBD2. With 4 bases clipped from V and 0 bases from J, the junction kept 12 bases outside the gene matches. Germline V gene lookup returns CDR1 SGHTS and CDR2 YDEGEE. The CDR3 contains 17 residues. The CDR3 bases are TGTGCCAGCAGCCCTGGGACACTAGCGGCCGGCTCCTACGAGCAGTACTTC. Amino acids: CASSPGTLAAGSYEQYF.

The chain carries TRBV24-1 and TRBJ1-1; no clear D gene. Trimming stripped 2 bases from V and 8 bases from J, with 5 bases between. Germline lookup yields CDR1 KGHDR and CDR2 SFDVKD. The CDR3 runs to 11 residues. The chain's CDR3 is CATSDSVEAFF. CDR3 nucleotides: TGTGCCACCAGTGATTCCGTCGAAGCTTTCTTT.

V is TRBV9 and J is TRBJ2-1, with 9 positions matching TRBD2. The CDR3 covers 15 residues. Germline V gene lookup returns CDR1 SGDLS and CDR2 YYNGEE. J lost 4 bases, V lost 3 bases, and 5 bases had no gene match. The CDR3 sequence is CASSAGLALYNEQFF. CDR3 DNA: TGTGCCAGCAGCGCGGGACTAGCCCTTTACAATGAGCAGTTCTTC. The variable domain in full, with the rest retrieved from reference TRBV9 and TRBJ2-1, is DSGVTQTPKHLITATGQRVTLRCSPRSGDLSVYWYQQSLDQGLQFLIQYYNGEERAKGNILERFSAQQFPDLHSELNLSSLELGDSALYFCASSAGLALYNEQFFGPGTRLTVL.

This chain connects TRBV7-9 to TRBJ2-5; 7 nucleotides line up with TRBD2. V lost 1 base, J lost 7 bases, and 9 bases stayed unmatched. The V gene's germline CDR1 is SEHNR and CDR2 FQNEAQ (reference sequence). The CDR3 is 15 amino acids. The CDR3 DNA reads TGTGCCAGCAGCTTAGTCGGGGGGACTCGGGGGACCCAGTACTTC. Translation: CASSLVGGTRGTQYF.

V is TRBV9 and J is TRBJ2-1; TRBD1 matches 10 bases. This CDR3 has 16 residues. Germline assignment: CDR1 SGDLS and CDR2 YYNGEE. V shed 0 bases, J shed 5 bases, and the junction held 5 bases outside the gene matches. CDR3 nucleotide sequence: TGTGCCAGCAGCGTAGGAACCGGGACAGGGGACAATGAGCAGTTCTTC. It yields the protein CASSVGTGTGDNEQFF.

The rearrangement joins TRBV18 to TRBJ1-2; 9 nucleotides line up with TRBD1. V trimming: 6 bases; J trimming: 3 bases; junction bases outside the gene matches: 5. The CDR3 loop spans 14 amino acids. In germline, CDR1 is KGHSH, CDR2 LQKENI. The CDR3 loop reads CASSPDRGDYGYTF. The CDR3 DNA is TGTGCCAGCTCTCCAGACAGGGGGGACTATGGCTACACCTTC.

The V call is TRBV11-2, the J call TRBJ2-3; D is possibly TRBD2 (5 bases). Germline loops: CDR1 SGHAT, CDR2 FQNNGV. Trimming removed 7 bases at V and 5 bases at J, with 16 bases between. This CDR3 is built from 14 residues. The CDR3 DNA follows: TGTGCCAGCAAGACTCGGGCTAGCCTAGATACGCAGTATTTT. Amino acid sequence: CASKTRASLDTQYF.

The chain uses TRBV15 and TRBJ2-3, with D possibly matching TRBD2 (6 bases). Germline V CDR1 and CDR2: LNHNV, YYDKDF (reference sequence). V was pared by 0 bases and J by 5 bases, with 18 bases between. The CDR3 covers 17 residues. The CDR3 DNA is TGTGCCACCAGCAGAGATCTGAGCAAGGCGGGAAAAGATACGCAGTATTTT. This encodes CATSRDLSKAGKDTQYF.

This sequence joins TRBV5-4 and TRBJ1-3, with a tentative D call TRBD1 (5 bases). The V and J ends lost 3 bases and 0 bases respectively, with 16 bases between them. The CDR3 contains 17 residues. Germline-derived CDR1 and CDR2 are SGHNT and YYREEE (reference sequence). CDR3 sequence: CASSWGGEGPSGNTIYF. The DNA of the CDR3 is TGTGCCAGCAGCTGGGGAGGAGAGGGACCCTCTGGAAACACCATATATTTT.

The chain joins TRBV4-2 to TRBJ2-3, with 10 bases fitting TRBD2. The CDR3 is made up of 15 amino acids. Germline V lookup: CDR1 LGHNA, CDR2 YNFKEQ. Germline trimming cut 4 bases from V and 3 bases from J; bases unmatched to any gene: 4. CDR3 DNA: TGTGCCAGCAGCCTGCTAGCGGGAGTTACAGATACGCAGTATTTT. Translating gives CASSLLAGVTDTQYF.

The V call is TRBV10-3, the J call TRBJ1-1; unclear D gene. The CDR3 totals 14 residues. Looked up from germline, CDR1 is ENHRY and CDR2 is SYGVKD. V was cut by 3 bases and J by 1 base, with 9 bases left in between. This CDR3 reads CAISDNYGNTEAFF. The CDR3 DNA reads TGTGCCATCAGTGATAATTACGGGAACACTGAAGCTTTCTTT.

The gene calls are TRBV6-1 and TRBJ1-1; no clear D. Per the germline V gene, CDR1 is MNHNS and CDR2 is SASEGT. The ends were cut back, 2 bases at V and 3 bases at J, with 13 bases in the middle. This CDR3 has 15 residues. CDR3 residues: CASSEMPGYDTEAFF. Written as DNA, the CDR3 is TGTGCCAGCAGTGAAATGCCCGGGTACGACACTGAAGCTTTCTTT.

The chain joins TRBV6-5 to TRBJ1-1; TRBD1 aligns across 8 bases. The J segment lost 0 bases and the V segment lost 6 bases, leaving 3 bases of the junction unmatched. CDR3 length: 14 amino acids. From germline, CDR1 is MNHEY and CDR2 SVGAGI. CDR3 DNA sequence: TGTGCCAGCAGACCGACAGGGGTGAACACTGAAGCTTTCTTT. Translation gives CASRPTGVNTEAFF.

This chain connects TRBV9 to TRBJ2-5, with 15 bases aligning to TRBD2. CDR1 is SGDLS and CDR2 is YYNGEE in the germline V gene. CDR3 length: 17 residues. The J segment lost 2 bases and the V segment lost 3 bases, leaving 5 bases of the junction unmatched. The CDR3 spells CASSGTSGRAGQETQYF. CDR3 coding DNA: TGTGCCAGCAGCGGGACTAGCGGGAGGGCGGGGCAAGAGACCCAGTACTTC.

This clone was detected once. This chain links TRBV11-3 with TRBJ2-1; 7 nucleotides match TRBD2. The germline V gene encodes CDR1 SGHNT and CDR2 YENEEA. The CDR3 runs 13 residues. The trim removed 5 bases at V and 6 bases at J, leaving 4 bases unmatched. The CDR3 nucleotides read TGTGCCAGCAGCCGGACTAGTGGCAATGAGCAGTTCTTC. This translates into CASSRTSGNEQFF. Combining the CDR3 with reference TRBV11-3 and TRBJ2-1 gives the whole variable domain EAGVVQSPRYKIIEKKQPVAFWCNPISGHNTLYWYLQNLGQGPELLIRYENEEAVDDSQLPKDRFSAERLKGVDSTLKIQPAELGDSAVYLCASSRTSGNEQFFGPGTRLTVL.

The chain carries TRBV3-1 (or the pseudogene TRBV3-2) and TRBJ1-6; 7 bases align to TRBD1. The CDR3 loop spans 16 amino acids. Losses at the gene ends were 6 bases for V and 0 bases for J; bases not matched to a gene: 5. Germline V gene sequence: CDR1 LGHDT, CDR2 YNNKEL (reference sequence). The CDR3 nucleotides read TGTGCCAGCAGTAGGGACAGCAGCTCCTATAATTCACCCCTCCACTTT. This encodes CASSRDSSSYNSPLHF.

This clone showed up just a few times. J is TRBJ2-7 and V is TRBV9, with D perhaps TRBD1 (7 bases). CDR1 SGDLS and CDR2 YYNGEE come from the germline V gene. This CDR3 has 15 amino acids. Trimming cost V 1 base and J 4 bases, with 15 bases left between them. The DNA of the CDR3 is TGTGCCAGCAGCGTAAGTCAGGGGGGCCGGTACGAGCAGTACTTC. Translated, it gives CASSVSQGGRYEQYF.

This chain connects TRBV21-1 to TRBJ1-5; TRBD1 is the table's D call, not checked against the DNA. TRBV21-1 is a documented pseudogene. CDR3 length equals 18 residues. The DNA of the CDR3 is TGTGCCAGCCTCAAAAAATGGGACAGCCTAAATAGCAATCAGCCCCAGCATTTT. This sequence encodes CASLKKWDSLNSNQPQHF.

The sample holds a few counts of this clone. The chain carries TRBV5-4 and TRBJ1-1; perhaps TRBD1 as D (5 bases). Trimming took off 0 bases at V and 7 bases at J, with 13 bases between the two ends. This CDR3 spans 14 amino acids. The germline gives CDR1 SGHNT, CDR2 YYREEE (reference sequence). The CDR3 nucleotides are TGTGCCAGCAGCTTGGAGGCAGGGCTGGGTGAAGCTTTCTTT. It is translated as CASSLEAGLGEAFF. Complete variable domain (other parts from reference TRBV5-4 and TRBJ1-1): ETGVTQSPTHLIKTRGQQVTLRCSSQSGHNTVSWYQQALGQGPQFIFQYYREEENGRGNFPPRFSGLQFPNYSSELNVNALELDDSALYLCASSLEAGLGEAFFGQGTRLTVV.

The gene calls are TRBV19 and TRBJ1-5, with D possibly TRBD1 on 6 matching bases. Trimming left V 6 bases short and J 3 bases short, with 12 bases between. This CDR3 region has 14 residues. From germline, CDR1 is LNHDA and CDR2 SQIVND (reference sequence). In DNA form, the CDR3 reads TGTGCCAGTAGCCCACAGGGACCCAATCAGCCCCAGCATTTT. It codes for CASSPQGPNQPQHF. The complete variable domain, with remaining parts taken from reference TRBV19 and TRBJ1-5, reads DGGITQSPKYLFRKEGQNVTLSCEQNLNHDAMYWYRQDPGQGLRLIYYSQIVNDFQKGDIAEGYSVSREKKESFPLTVTSAQKNPTAFYLCASSPQGPNQPQHFGDGTRLSIL.

The chain links TRBV27 to TRBJ2-1, with D perhaps matching TRBD2 (5 bases). V dropped 3 bases and J dropped 8 bases, with 14 bases sitting between them. Germline V gene sequence: CDR1 MNHEY, CDR2 SMNVEV (reference sequence). The CDR3 loop spans 14 amino acids. The DNA of the CDR3 is TGTGCCAGCAGTTTCTTGGGAGATAGGGATGAGCAGTTCTTC. Translated: CASSFLGDRDEQFF.

The gene calls are TRBV19 and TRBJ2-7, with TRBD1 as a possible D gene (6 bases). The V gene's germline CDR1 is LNHDA and CDR2 SQIVND (reference sequence). The ends were cut back, 4 bases at V and 6 bases at J, with 13 bases in the middle. The CDR3 runs 13 residues. CDR3 nucleotides: TGTGCCAGTAGTACCGGACAGTCTACCGAGCAGTACTTC. Protein sequence: CASSTGQSTEQYF.